Listed below are T cell receptor beta chains from one sample, sequenced in a study of shared clonotypes between healthy human individuals. The protocol was immunoSEQ multiplex PCR, while the TCRdb copy is restricted to in-frame clones and leaves out a portion. The sample holds some 2,500,000 clones, approximately 94% seen once. The sequenced material came from naive CD4+ T cells from PBMCs. The receptors were sampled from a man aged 18 to 30 in good health. Some clones in this sample may be carry-over from other donors' samples. Each CDR3 is given with its conserved first and last residue. D genes are given only for firm matches. A row's size may be missing; if present it is once, few, many or a size class.

d_call j_call clone_size v_call cdr3_nt cdr3_aa
TRBD2 TRBJ2-1 - TRBV6-6 TGTGCCAGCAGTTTTTTGGCGGGGGGATACAATGAGCAGTTCTTC CASSFLAGGYNEQFF
- TRBJ1-1 - TRBV5-6 TGTGCCAGCAATACACGGGGGGACATTGACACTGAAGCTTTCTTT CASNTRGDIDTEAFF
- TRBJ2-2 - TRBV19 TGTGCCAGTAGTAACAGGGCAATCGGGGAGCTGTTTTTT CASSNRAIGELFF
TRBD1 TRBJ1-5 few TRBV2 TGTGCCAGCAGGACCGACAGGGCCGGCAATCAGCCCCAGCATTTT CASRTDRAGNQPQHF
TRBD1 TRBJ1-1 - TRBV28 TGTGCCAGCAGGCCGACAGGGGGTGGGAACACTGAAGCTTTCTTT CASRPTGGGNTEAFF
- TRBJ2-3 - TRBV9 TGTGCCAGCAGCGTTTCTACAGATACGCAGTATTTT CASSVSTDTQYF
TRBD1 TRBJ2-1 - TRBV7-2 TGTGCCAGCAGCCCGACTGGGACAGGGACCTACAATGAGCAGTTCTTC CASSPTGTGTYNEQFF
- TRBJ1-6 - TRBV27 TGTGCCAGCAGTTTCGTTCGCCCGGGACACTGGAATTCACCCCTCCACTTT CASSFVRPGHWNSPLHF
TRBD1 TRBJ2-5 - TRBV4-1 TGCGCCAGCAGCCTAGGCCCTCGACAGGGCGGAGAGACCCAGTACTTC CASSLGPRQGGETQYF
- TRBJ1-1 - TRBV7-9 TGTGCCAGCAGCTTATCCCAGTTTCTCACTGAAGCTTTCTTT CASSLSQFLTEAFF
- TRBJ1-5 - TRBV23-1 TGCGCCAGCATCGATTCGGGGCAAACCAGCAATCAGCCCCAGCATTTT CASIDSGQTSNQPQHF
- TRBJ1-3 - TRBV7-9 TGTGCCAGCAGCTTTCCGGAAGATGGAAACACCATATATTTT CASSFPEDGNTIYF
- TRBJ1-2 - TRBV6-5 TGTGCCAGCAGTTTGAACAGGGATAACTATGGCTACACCTTC CASSLNRDNYGYTF
- TRBJ2-3 - TRBV7-2 TGTGCCAGCAGCTCATGGGGGGCAGCAGATACGCAGTATTTT CASSSWGAADTQYF
- TRBJ2-2 - TRBV5-1 TGCGCCAGCAGCGCCCTTGACGGGACGAACACCGGGGAGCTGTTTTTT CASSALDGTNTGELFF
- TRBJ1-4 - TRBV7-2 TGTGCCAGCAGCTTAGAGGGGATTTCCAATGAAAAACTGTTTTTT CASSLEGISNEKLFF
- TRBJ2-2 - TRBV7-9 TGTGCCAGCAGCAGAGGGGCCCCCGGGGAGCTGTTTTTT CASSRGAPGELFF
- TRBJ1-1 - TRBV6-1 TGTGCCAGCAGTGAAACTAGTGACATGGGAACTGAAGCTTTCTTT CASSETSDMGTEAFF
- TRBJ1-4 - TRBV7-9 TGTGCCAGCAGCTTAGACAGATACGAAAAACTGTTTTTT CASSLDRYEKLFF
- TRBJ1-1 - TRBV19 TGTGCCAGTAGCTTCACAGGGAACACTGAAGCTTTCTTT CASSFTGNTEAFF
- TRBJ2-3 - TRBV7-2 TGTGCCAGCAGCTTGATCGGTGCGGGTTACACAGATACGCAGTATTTT CASSLIGAGYTDTQYF
- TRBJ2-1 - TRBV27 TGTGCCAGCAGCCGGAGGTTTGGGGATCCCAATGAGCAGTTCTTC CASSRRFGDPNEQFF
TRBD2 TRBJ2-1 - TRBV9 TGTGCCAGCAGCCTCACTAGCGGGTACAATGAGCAGTTCTTC CASSLTSGYNEQFF
- TRBJ1-4 - TRBV6-1 TGTGCCAGCAGTGAACGGGGGGCTAATGAAAAACTGTTTTTT CASSERGANEKLFF